This T cell receptor beta chain is from a study of control samples from healthy donors and cancer patients. The germline V gene encodes CDR1 MNHNS and CDR2 SASEGT. Trimming cost V 3 bases and J 0 bases, with 6 bases left between them. The CDR3 loop spans 14 amino acids. This clone was seen a few times. Other DNA sequences from this sample encode an identical CDR3 as well. Assay: immunoSEQ multiplex PCR; the TCRdb copy retains only in-frame clones and omits some. The profile shows some 110,000 clones, nearly 95% of them singletons. This chain uses TRBV6-1 with TRBJ1-3; no firm D call. Source material: blood. The TCR comes from a man in his thirties or forties in good health. The CDR3 loop reads CASSEFGSGNTIYF. CDR3 DNA: TGTGCCAGCAGTGAGTTTGGCTCTGGAAACACCATATATTTT.